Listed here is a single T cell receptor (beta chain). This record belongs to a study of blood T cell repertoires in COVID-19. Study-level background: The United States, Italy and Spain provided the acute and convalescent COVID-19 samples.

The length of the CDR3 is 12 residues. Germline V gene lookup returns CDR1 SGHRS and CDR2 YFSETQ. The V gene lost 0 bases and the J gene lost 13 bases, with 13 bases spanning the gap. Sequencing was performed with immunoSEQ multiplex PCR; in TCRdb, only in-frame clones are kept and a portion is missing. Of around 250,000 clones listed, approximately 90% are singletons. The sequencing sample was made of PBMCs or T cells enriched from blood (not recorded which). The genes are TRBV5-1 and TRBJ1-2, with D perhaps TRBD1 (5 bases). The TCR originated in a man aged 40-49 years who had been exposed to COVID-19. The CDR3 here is CASSLDRLSCTF. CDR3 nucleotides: TGCGCCAGCAGCTTGGACAGGCTGAGTTGCACCTTC. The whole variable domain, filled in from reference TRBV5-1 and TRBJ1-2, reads KAGVTQTPRYLIKTRGQQVTLSCSPISGHRSVSWYQQTPGQGLQFLFEYFSETQRNKGNFPGRFSGRQFSNSRSEMNVSTLELGDSALYLCASSLDRLSCTFGSGTRLTVV.